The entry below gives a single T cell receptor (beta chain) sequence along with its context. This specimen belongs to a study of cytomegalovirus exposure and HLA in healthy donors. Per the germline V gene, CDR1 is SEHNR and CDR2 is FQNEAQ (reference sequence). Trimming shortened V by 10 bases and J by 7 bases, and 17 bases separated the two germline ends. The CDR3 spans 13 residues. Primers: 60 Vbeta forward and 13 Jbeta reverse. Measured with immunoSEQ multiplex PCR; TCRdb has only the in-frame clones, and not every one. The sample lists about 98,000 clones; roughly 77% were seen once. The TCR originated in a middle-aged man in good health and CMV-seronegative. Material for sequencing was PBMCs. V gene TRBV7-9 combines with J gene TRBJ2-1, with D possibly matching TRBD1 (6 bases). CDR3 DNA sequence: TGTGCCATCCGAGGTCAGGGGCGGAATGAGCAGTTCTTC. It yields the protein CAIRGQGRNEQFF.